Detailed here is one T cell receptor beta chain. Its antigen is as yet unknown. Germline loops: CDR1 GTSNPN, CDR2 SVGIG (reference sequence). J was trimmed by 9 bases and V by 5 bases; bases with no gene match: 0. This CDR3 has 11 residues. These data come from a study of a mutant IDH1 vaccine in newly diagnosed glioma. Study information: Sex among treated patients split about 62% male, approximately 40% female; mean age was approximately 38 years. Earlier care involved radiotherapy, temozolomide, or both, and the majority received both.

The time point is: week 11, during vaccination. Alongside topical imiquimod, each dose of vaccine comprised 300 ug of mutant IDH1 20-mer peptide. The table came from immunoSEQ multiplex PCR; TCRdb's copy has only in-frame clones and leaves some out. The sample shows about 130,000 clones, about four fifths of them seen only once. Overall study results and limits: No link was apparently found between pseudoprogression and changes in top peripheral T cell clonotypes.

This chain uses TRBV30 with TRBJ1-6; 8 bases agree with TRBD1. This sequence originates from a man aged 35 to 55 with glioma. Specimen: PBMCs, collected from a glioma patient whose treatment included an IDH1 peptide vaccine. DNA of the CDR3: TGTGCCTGGGACAGGGGTTCACCCCTCCACTTT. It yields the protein CAWDRGSPLHF.